The 15 T cell receptor beta chains given below trace back to one sample, sequenced in a study of cytomegalovirus exposure and HLA in healthy donors. Researchers ran the PCR with 60 Vbeta and 13 Jbeta primers. This table comes from immunoSEQ multiplex PCR, and its TCRdb copy is limited to in-frame clones, with some not included. The profile covers over 70,000 clones, with approximately 68% appearing a single time and about 22% taken by the ten largest. The sequencing input was PBMCs. Receptors originate from a woman aged 45-65 years in good health and CMV-seropositive.

The chain has TRBV19 and TRBJ1-1, with TRBD1 matching 9 bases. The CDR3 extends over 16 amino acids. Per the germline V gene, CDR1 is LNHDA and CDR2 is SQIVND (reference sequence). V lost 2 bases, J lost 4 bases, and 8 bases stayed unmatched. CDR3 protein: CASSIMRQGGRTEAFF. The CDR3 region has the DNA TGTGCCAGTAGTATAATGAGACAGGGGGGGCGCACTGAAGCTTTCTTT.

This clone appeared a few times. The rearrangement uses TRBV4-1 and TRBJ1-2, with 7 bases that match TRBD1. J lost 4 bases, V lost 0 bases, and 8 bases had no gene match. The germline V gene encodes CDR1 MGHRA and CDR2 YSYEKL. The CDR3 contains 16 residues. CDR3: CASSQDENRGVYGYTF. In DNA, the CDR3 is TGCGCCAGCAGCCAAGATGAGAACAGGGGAGTCTATGGCTACACCTTC.

The chain uses TRBV5-1 and TRBJ2-3; TRBD2 matches at 14 bases. CDR3 length equals 16 residues. The ends lost 4 bases at V and 5 bases at J; junction bases unmatched: 6. The germline V gene has CDR1 SGHRS and CDR2 YFSETQ. CDR3 DNA: TGCGCCAGCAGCCTGGGACTAGCGGGGGCCCTAGATACGCAGTATTTT. Translating gives CASSLGLAGALDTQYF.

In regard to this clone: This CDR3 is also generated by other DNA sequences in the sample. This chain links TRBV6-6 with TRBJ2-5, with a possible D match to TRBD2 (5 bases). The ends were cut back, 0 bases at V and 2 bases at J, with 10 bases in the middle. The CDR3 is 15 residues long. Germline loops: CDR1 MNHNY, CDR2 SVGAGI (reference sequence). The CDR3 is CASSYSNPGQETQYF. The CDR3 nucleotides are TGTGCCAGCAGTTACTCGAACCCGGGGCAAGAGACCCAGTACTTC.

This chain connects TRBV19 to TRBJ1-1; no definite D call. V was cut by 8 bases and J by 4 bases, with 20 bases left in between. Per germline, CDR1 LNHDA and CDR2 SQIVND (reference sequence). There are 15 residues in the CDR3. The CDR3 coding sequence is TGTGCCAGTCTACCCTCGTCCGGTGGTACCACTGAAGCTTTCTTT. This codes for CASLPSSGGTTEAFF. Drawing the rest from reference TRBV19 and TRBJ1-1, the complete variable domain is DGGITQSPKYLFRKEGQNVTLSCEQNLNHDAMYWYRQDPGQGLRLIYYSQIVNDFQKGDIAEGYSVSREKKESFPLTVTSAQKNPTAFYLCASLPSSGGTTEAFFGQGTRLTVV.

The chain joins TRBV28 to TRBJ1-5; D is perhaps TRBD1 (5 bases). From germline, CDR1 is MDHEN and CDR2 SYDVKM. The CDR3 has 18 residues. Trimming shortened V by 5 bases and J by 8 bases, and 28 bases separated the two germline ends. The CDR3 here is CASSGVRNLRGLREPQHF. The DNA of the CDR3 is TGTGCCAGCAGTGGGGTCAGAAACCTTCGTGGTCTCAGGGAGCCCCAGCATTTT.

CDR3 protein: CASSVEEAPYNEQFF. CDR3 bases: TGTGCCAGCAGCGTAGAGGAGGCCCCCTACAATGAGCAGTTCTTC. This chain joins TRBV9 and TRBJ2-1; perhaps TRBD2 as D (5 bases). The CDR3 covers 15 residues. Trimming removed 0 bases at V and 2 bases at J, with 9 bases between. CDR1 is SGDLS and CDR2 is YYNGEE in the germline V gene.

This clone was counted only a few times. The chain is built from TRBV7-2 and TRBJ2-7; 7 bases fit TRBD1. The CDR3 spans 14 residues. With 4 bases clipped from V and 5 bases from J, the junction kept 8 bases outside the gene matches. CDR1 is SGHTA and CDR2 is FQGNSA in the germline V gene. The chain's CDR3 is CASSSTGESDEQYF. CDR3 bases: TGTGCCAGCAGCTCCACAGGGGAATCGGACGAGCAGTACTTC.

The chain is built from TRBV5-1 and TRBJ1-2; 8 bases map to TRBD1. In germline, CDR1 is SGHRS, CDR2 YFSETQ. The CDR3 extends over 14 amino acids. J was trimmed by 6 bases and V by 2 bases; bases with no gene match: 6. DNA of the CDR3: TGCGCCAGCAGCTTTCAGGGGGCGCATGATGGCTACACCTTC. Translating it yields CASSFQGAHDGYTF. The full variable domain, rest sourced from reference TRBV5-1 and TRBJ1-2, is KAGVTQTPRYLIKTRGQQVTLSCSPISGHRSVSWYQQTPGQGLQFLFEYFSETQRNKGNFPGRFSGRQFSNSRSEMNVSTLELGDSALYLCASSFQGAHDGYTFGSGTRLTVV.

This chain uses TRBV5-6 with TRBJ2-1, with 7 bases aligning to TRBD1. V lost 5 bases and J lost 1; bases outside the gene matches: 6. The CDR3 is 15 residues long. CDR1 and CDR2 (germline): SGHDT, YYEEEE. The CDR3 reads CASRDGTASYNEQFF. CDR3 DNA sequence: TGTGCCAGCAGGGACGGGACAGCTTCCTACAATGAGCAGTTCTTC.

V usage is TRBV6-5 and J usage is TRBJ1-2; 7 bases map to TRBD1. The CDR3 extends over 15 amino acids. With 4 bases clipped from V and 5 bases from J, the junction kept 10 bases outside the gene matches. Germline CDR1 reads MNHEY; CDR2 reads SVGAGI. CDR3 region: CASSWAGTDLYGYTF. The CDR3 nucleotides read TGTGCCAGCAGTTGGGCCGGGACAGACTTATATGGCTACACCTTC.

The chain carries TRBV10-2 and TRBJ2-2; tentative D call: TRBD1 (5 bases). The V end lost 0 bases, the J end lost 1 base, and 6 bases lay between the germline ends. Germline values: CDR1 WSHSY, CDR2 SAAADI. The CDR3 consists of 15 residues. DNA of the CDR3: TGCGCCAGCAGTGAGTCAACAGGGAACACCGGGGAGCTGTTTTTT. It codes for CASSESTGNTGELFF.

This clone was seen a few times. The chain is built from TRBV28 and TRBJ1-3; D possibly corresponds to TRBD1 (5 bases). Per germline, CDR1 MDHEN and CDR2 SYDVKM. V lost 6 bases and J 0 bases, leaving 15 bases between the germline ends. The CDR3 contains 16 residues. The CDR3 DNA is TGTGCCAGCAGCCTCTTCGGGGGGTACTCTGGAAACACCATATATTTT. This gives the protein CASSLFGGYSGNTIYF.

The chain has TRBV15 and TRBJ2-3, with 9 bases lining up with TRBD2. V trimming: 0 bases; J trimming: 3 bases; junction bases outside the gene matches: 10. The CDR3 is 18 amino acids. Looked up from germline, CDR1 is LNHNV and CDR2 is YYDKDF (reference sequence). CDR3 protein: CATSRDRSAGGVTDTQYF. CDR3 nucleotides: TGTGCCACCAGCAGAGATCGTTCGGCGGGGGGGGTGACAGATACGCAGTATTTT.

The chain couples TRBV2 to TRBJ1-6, with D possibly matching TRBD1 (5 bases). Germline CDR1 SNHLY, CDR2 FYNNEI. CDR3 length equals 15 residues. The V gene lost 4 bases and the J gene lost 10 bases, with 17 bases spanning the gap. The CDR3 DNA follows: TGTGCCAGCAGTGCCCAGGGAAGGAGTAAATCACCCCTCCACTTT. Its translation is CASSAQGRSKSPLHF. Full variable domain (remainder filled in from reference TRBV2 and TRBJ1-6): EPEVTQTPSHQVTQMGQEVILRCVPISNHLYFYWYRQILGQKVEFLVSFYNNEISEKSEIFDDQFSVERPDGSNFTLKIRSTKLEDSAMYFCASSAQGRSKSPLHFGNGTRLTVT.